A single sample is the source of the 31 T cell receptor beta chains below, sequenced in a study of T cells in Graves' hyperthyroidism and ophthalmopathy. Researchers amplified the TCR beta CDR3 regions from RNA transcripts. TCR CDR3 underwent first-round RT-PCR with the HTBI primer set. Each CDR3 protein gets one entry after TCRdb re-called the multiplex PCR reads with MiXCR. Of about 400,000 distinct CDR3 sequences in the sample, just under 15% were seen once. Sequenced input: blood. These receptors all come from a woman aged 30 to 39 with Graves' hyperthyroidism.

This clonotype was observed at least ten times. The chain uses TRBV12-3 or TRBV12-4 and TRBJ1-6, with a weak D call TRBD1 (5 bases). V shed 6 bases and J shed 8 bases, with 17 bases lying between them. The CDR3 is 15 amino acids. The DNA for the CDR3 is TGTGCCAGCAGAGAAAAGAGGGGTTTTGATTCACCCCTCCACTTT. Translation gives CASREKRGFDSPLHF.

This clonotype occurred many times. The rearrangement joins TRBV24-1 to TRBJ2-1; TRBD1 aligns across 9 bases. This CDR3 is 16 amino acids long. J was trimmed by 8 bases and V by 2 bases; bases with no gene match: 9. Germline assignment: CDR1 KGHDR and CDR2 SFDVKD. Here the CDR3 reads CATSDSTGTGSYEQFF. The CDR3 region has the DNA TGTGCCACCAGTGATTCGACCGGGACAGGGTCATATGAGCAGTTCTTC.

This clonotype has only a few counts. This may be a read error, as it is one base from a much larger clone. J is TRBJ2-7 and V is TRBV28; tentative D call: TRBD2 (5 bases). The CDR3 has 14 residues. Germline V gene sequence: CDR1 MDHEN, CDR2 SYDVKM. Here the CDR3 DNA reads TGTGCCAGCAGTTTCCCTGGACTCTCCTACAAGCAGTACTTC. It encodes CASSFPGLSYKQYF.

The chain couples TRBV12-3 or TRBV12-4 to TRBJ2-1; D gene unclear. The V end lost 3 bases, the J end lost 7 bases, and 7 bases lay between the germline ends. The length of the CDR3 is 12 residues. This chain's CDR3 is CASSLLENEQFF. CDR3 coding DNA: TGTGCCAGCAGTTTGTTGGAAAATGAGCAGTTCTTC.

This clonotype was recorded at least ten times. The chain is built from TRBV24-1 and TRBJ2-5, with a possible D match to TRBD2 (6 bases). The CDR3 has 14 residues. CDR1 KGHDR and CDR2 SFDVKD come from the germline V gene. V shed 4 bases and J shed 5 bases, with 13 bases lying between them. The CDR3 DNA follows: TGTGCCACCAGTGACCCGGGAGTGGGGGAGACCCAGTACTTC. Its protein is CATSDPGVGETQYF.

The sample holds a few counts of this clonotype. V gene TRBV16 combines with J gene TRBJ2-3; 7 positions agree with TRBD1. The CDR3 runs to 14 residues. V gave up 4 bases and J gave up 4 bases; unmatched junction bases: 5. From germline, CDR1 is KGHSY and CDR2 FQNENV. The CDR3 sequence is CASSRQGISDTQYF. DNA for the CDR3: TGTGCCAGCAGCCGACAGGGTATCTCAGATACGCAGTATTTT. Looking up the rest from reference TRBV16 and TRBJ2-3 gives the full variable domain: GEEVAQTPKHLVRGEGQKAKLYCAPIKGHSYVFWYQQVLKNEFKFLISFQNENVFDETGMPKERFSAKCLPNSPCSLEIQATKLEDSAVYFCASSRQGISDTQYFGPGTRLTVL.

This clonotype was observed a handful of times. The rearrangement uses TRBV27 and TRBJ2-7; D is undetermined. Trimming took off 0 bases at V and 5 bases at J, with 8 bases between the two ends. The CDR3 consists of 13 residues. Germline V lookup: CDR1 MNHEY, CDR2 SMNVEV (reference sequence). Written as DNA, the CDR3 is TGTGCCAGCAGTTTATCGGGTGGGGACGAGCAGTACTTC. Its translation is CASSLSGGDEQYF.

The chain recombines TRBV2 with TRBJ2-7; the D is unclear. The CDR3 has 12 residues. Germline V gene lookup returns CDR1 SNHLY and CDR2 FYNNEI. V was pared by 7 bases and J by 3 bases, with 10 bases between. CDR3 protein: CASIAAYYEQYF. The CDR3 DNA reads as TGTGCCAGCATTGCCGCCTACTACGAGCAGTACTTC.

The CDR3 sequence is CASSFGQGGEQYF. The CDR3 region has the DNA TGTGCCAGCAGTTTTGGACAGGGCGGCGAGCAGTACTTC. This sequence joins TRBV5-8 and TRBJ2-7; the match to TRBD1 covers 8 bases. From germline, CDR1 is SGHTS and CDR2 YDEGEE. V was clipped by 5 bases and J by 6 bases; unmatched bases: 7. This CDR3 is 13 amino acids long.

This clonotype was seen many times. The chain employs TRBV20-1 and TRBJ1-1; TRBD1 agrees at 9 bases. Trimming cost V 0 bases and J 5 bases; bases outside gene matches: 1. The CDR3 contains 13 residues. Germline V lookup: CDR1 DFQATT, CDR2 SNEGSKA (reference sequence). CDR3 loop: CSAREGTGTEAFF. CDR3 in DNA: TGCAGTGCTAGAGAAGGGACAGGGACTGAAGCTTTCTTT.

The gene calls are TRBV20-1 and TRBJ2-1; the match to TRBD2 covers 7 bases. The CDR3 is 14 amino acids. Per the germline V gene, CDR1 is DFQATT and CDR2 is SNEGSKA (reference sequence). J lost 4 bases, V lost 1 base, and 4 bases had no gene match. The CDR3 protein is CSARGGTKYNEQFF. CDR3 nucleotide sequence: TGCAGTGCTAGAGGCGGGACTAAATACAATGAGCAGTTCTTC.

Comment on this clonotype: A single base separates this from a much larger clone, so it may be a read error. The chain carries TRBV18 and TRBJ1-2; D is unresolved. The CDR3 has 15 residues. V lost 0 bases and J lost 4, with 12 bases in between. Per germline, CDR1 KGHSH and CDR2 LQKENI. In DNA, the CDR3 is TGTGCCAGCTCACCACCGGGAGGGAGAGGCTATGGCTACACCTTC. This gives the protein CASSPPGGRGYGYTF.

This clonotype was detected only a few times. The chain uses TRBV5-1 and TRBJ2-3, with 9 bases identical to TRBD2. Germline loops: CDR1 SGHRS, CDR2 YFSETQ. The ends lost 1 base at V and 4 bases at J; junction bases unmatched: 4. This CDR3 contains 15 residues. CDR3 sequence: CASSLMAGGPDTQYF. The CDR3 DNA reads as TGCGCCAGCAGCTTGATGGCGGGAGGGCCAGATACGCAGTATTTT.

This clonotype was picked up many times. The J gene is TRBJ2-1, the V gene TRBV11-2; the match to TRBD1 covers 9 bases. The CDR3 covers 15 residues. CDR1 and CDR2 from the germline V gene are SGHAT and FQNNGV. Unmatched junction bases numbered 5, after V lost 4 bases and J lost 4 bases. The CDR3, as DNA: TGTGCCAGCAGCTACCCGGGACAGGGTTACAATGAGCAGTTCTTC. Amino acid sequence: CASSYPGQGYNEQFF.

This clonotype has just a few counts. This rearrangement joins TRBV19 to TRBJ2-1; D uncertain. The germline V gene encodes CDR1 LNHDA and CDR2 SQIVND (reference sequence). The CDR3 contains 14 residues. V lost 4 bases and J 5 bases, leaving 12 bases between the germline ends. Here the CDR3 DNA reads TGTGCCAGTAGTACGGGTCATAGCAACAATGAGCAGTTCTTC. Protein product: CASSTGHSNNEQFF.

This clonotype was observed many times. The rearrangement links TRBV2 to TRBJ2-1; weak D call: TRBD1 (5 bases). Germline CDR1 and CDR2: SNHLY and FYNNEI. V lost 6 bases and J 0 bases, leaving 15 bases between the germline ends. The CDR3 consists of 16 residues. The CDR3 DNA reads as TGTGCCAGCAGCCAGGGTCTCGTACTCTCCTACAATGAGCAGTTCTTC. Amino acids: CASSQGLVLSYNEQFF.

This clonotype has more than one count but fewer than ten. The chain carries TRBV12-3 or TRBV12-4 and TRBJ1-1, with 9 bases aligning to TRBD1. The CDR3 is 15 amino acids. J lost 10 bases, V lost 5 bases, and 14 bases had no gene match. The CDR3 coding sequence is TGTGCCAGCAGTCAGACAGCGGGACAGGGTTCGGGAGCTTTCTTT. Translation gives CASSQTAGQGSGAFF.

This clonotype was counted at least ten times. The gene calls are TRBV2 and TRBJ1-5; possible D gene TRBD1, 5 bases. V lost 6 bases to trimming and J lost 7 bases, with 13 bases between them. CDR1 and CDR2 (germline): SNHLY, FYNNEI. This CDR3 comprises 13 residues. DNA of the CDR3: TGTGCCAGCAGAGGGACTTCTGGGCAGCCCCAGCATTTT. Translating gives CASRGTSGQPQHF.

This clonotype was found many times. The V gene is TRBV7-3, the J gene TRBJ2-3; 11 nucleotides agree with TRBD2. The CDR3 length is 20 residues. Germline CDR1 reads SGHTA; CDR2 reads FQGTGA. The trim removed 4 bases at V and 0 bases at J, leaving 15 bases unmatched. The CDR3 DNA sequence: TGTGCCAGCAGCTCCCCGGGACTAGCGGACCCCACCCGAAGCACAGATACGCAGTATTTT. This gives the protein CASSSPGLADPTRSTDTQYF.

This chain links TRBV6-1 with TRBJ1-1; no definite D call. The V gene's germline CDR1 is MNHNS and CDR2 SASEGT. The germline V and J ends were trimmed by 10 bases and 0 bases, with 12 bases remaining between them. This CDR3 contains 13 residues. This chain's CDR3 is CATLTGVNTEAFF. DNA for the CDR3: TGTGCCACCTTAACTGGGGTGAACACTGAAGCTTTCTTT.

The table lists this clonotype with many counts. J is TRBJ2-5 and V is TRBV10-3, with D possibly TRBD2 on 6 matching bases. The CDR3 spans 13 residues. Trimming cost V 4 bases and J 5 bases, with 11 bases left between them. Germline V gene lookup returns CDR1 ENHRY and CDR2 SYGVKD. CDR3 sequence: CAISARRDETQYF. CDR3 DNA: TGTGCCATCAGTGCTCGGAGGGACGAGACCCAGTACTTC.

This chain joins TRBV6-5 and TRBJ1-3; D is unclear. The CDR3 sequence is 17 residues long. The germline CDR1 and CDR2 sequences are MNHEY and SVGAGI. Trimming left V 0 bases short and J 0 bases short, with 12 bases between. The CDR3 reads CASSYSMLLDSGNTIYF. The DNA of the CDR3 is TGTGCCAGCAGTTACTCGATGTTGCTGGACTCTGGAAACACCATATATTTT.

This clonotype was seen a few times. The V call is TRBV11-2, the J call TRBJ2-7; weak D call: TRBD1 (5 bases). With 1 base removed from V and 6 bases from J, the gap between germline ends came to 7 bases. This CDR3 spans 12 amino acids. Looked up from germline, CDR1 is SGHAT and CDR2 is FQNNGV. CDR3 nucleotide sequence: TGTGCCAGCAGCTTAGTCAGGGTCGAGCAGTACTTC. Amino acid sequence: CASSLVRVEQYF.

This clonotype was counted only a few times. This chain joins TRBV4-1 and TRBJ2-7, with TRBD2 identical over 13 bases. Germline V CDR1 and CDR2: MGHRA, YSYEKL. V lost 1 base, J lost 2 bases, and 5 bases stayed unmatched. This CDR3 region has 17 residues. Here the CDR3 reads CASSQASGTSGTYEQYF. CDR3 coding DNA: TGCGCCAGCAGCCAAGCGTCCGGGACTAGCGGGACCTACGAGCAGTACTTC.

The CDR3: CASSTYGLAGARNEQYF. In DNA, the CDR3 is TGTGCCAGCAGCACTTACGGACTAGCGGGAGCGAGAAACGAGCAGTACTTC. The chain carries TRBV3-1 and TRBJ2-7, with 13 bases aligning to TRBD2. The V gene end was trimmed by 5 bases and the J gene end by 5 bases; junction bases not matched to a gene: 12. Per the germline V gene, CDR1 is LGHDT and CDR2 is YNNKEL (reference sequence). The CDR3 contains 17 residues.

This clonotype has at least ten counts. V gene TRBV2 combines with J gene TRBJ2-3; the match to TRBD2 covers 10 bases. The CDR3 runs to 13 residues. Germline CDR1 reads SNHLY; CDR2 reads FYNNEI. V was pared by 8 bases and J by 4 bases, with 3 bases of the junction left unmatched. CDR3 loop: CASLAGEADTQYF. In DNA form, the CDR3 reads TGTGCCAGCCTAGCGGGAGAGGCAGATACGCAGTATTTT.

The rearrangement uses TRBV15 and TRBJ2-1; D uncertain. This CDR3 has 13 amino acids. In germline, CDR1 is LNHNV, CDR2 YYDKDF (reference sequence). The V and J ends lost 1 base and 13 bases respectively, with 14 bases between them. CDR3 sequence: CATSRASQETQFF. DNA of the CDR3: TGTGCCACCAGCAGAGCATCCCAAGAGACCCAGTTCTTC.

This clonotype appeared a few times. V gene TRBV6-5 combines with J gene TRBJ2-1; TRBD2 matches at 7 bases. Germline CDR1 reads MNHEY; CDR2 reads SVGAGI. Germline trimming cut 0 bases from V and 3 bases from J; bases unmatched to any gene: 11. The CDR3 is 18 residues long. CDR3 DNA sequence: TGTGCCAGCAGTTACTCGAAGCGGGACCTTAAGAACTACAATGAGCAGTTCTTC. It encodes CASSYSKRDLKNYNEQFF.

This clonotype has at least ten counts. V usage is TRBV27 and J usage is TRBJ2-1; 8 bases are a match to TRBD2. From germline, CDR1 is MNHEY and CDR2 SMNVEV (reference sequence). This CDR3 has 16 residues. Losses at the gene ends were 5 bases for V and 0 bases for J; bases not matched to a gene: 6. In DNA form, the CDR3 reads TGTGCCAGCAGTCAGATAGCGGGATTCTCCTACAATGAGCAGTTCTTC. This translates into CASSQIAGFSYNEQFF.

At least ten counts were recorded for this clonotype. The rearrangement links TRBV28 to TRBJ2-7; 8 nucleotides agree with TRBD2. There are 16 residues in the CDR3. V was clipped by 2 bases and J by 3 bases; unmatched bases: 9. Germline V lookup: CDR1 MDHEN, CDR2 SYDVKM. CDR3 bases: TGTGCCAGCAGTTTACTTACTAGCGGAGGTCTCTACGAGCAGTACTTC. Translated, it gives CASSLLTSGGLYEQYF.

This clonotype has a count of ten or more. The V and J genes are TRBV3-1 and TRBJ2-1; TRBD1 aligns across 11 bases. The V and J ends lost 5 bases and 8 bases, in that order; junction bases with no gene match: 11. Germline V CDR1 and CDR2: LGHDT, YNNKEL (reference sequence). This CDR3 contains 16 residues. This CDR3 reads CASSGLTGTGGYEQFF. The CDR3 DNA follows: TGTGCCAGCAGCGGCCTTACCGGGACAGGGGGTTATGAGCAGTTCTTC.